The 8 T cell receptor beta chains below all came from one sample that was sequenced in a study of regulatory T cells in long-lasting Graves disease. The authors built TCR beta libraries using iRepertoire HTBI primers and Arm-PCR of CDR3 regions. Using its own MiXCR run on the multiplex PCR reads, TCRdb lists one record per CDR3 protein. The sample comprises about 500,000 distinct CDR3 sequences, 12% of which are singletons, and about 8.9% rests with the top ten. Described time point: newly diagnosed GD, antithyroid drugs for less than 3 months. PBMCs provided the RNA from which the TCR library was made. The same sample was also used in a study of T cells in Graves' hyperthyroidism and ophthalmopathy.

The starting material was peripheral blood mononuclear cells (PBMCs), obtained at new diagnosis, from a patient treated with antithyroid drugs. The receptor set was obtained from a woman aged 30 to 39 with Graves disease.

This clonotype was detected many times. V usage is TRBV2 and J usage is TRBJ2-7; D might be TRBD2 (6 bases). The germline V gene has CDR1 SNHLY and CDR2 FYNNEI. Trimming pared 4 bases from V and 1 base from J, leaving 11 bases between. CDR3 size: 14 residues. In DNA form, the CDR3 reads TGTGCCAGCAGTGTAGGACTAACTTCCTACGAGCAGTACTTC. Amino acids: CASSVGLTSYEQYF.

With respect to this clonotype: One end of the junction varies from germline; a read error may be responsible. This chain joins TRBV11-2 and TRBJ2-2; TRBD2 agrees at 8 bases. From germline, CDR1 is SGHAT and CDR2 FQNNGV. The CDR3 loop spans 15 amino acids. This CDR3 reads CASSLDGAGAGELFF. The CDR3, as DNA: TGTGCCAGCAGCTTAGATGGAGCGGGAGCCGGGGAGCTGTTCTTT.

This sequence joins TRBV6-9 and TRBJ2-1; 8 bases are shared with TRBD1. The CDR3 spans 16 residues. Germline V gene data show CDR1 as MNHGY and CDR2 as SVAAGI. After removal of 3 bases from V and 8 bases from J, the junction contained 12 bases not matched to a gene. CDR3 in amino acids: CASSYTKGQGRHEQFF. The CDR3 DNA reads TGTGCCAGCAGTTACACGAAAGGACAGGGACGCCATGAGCAGTTCTTC.

The chain couples TRBV7-2 to TRBJ2-1; no clear D gene. The CDR3 has 15 residues. With 2 bases removed from V and 0 bases from J, the gap between germline ends came to 8 bases. Germline CDR1 and CDR2: SGHTA and FQGNSA. The CDR3 DNA is TGTGCCAGCAGCTTAAGGAGCAACTCCTACAATGAGCAGTTCTTC. This codes for CASSLRSNSYNEQFF. The full variable domain, its missing parts supplied by reference TRBV7-2 and TRBJ2-1, is GAGVSQSPSNKVTEKGKDVELRCDPISGHTALYWYRQSLGQGLEFLIYFQGNSAPDKSGLPSDRFSAERTGGSVSTLTIQRTQQEDSAVYLCASSLRSNSYNEQFFGPGTRLTVL.

The chain couples TRBV28 to TRBJ1-5; no definite D call. CDR1 MDHEN and CDR2 SYDVKM come from the germline V gene. The length of the CDR3 is 12 residues. The germline V and J ends were trimmed by 8 bases and 1 base, with 6 bases remaining between them. CDR3 sequence reads: CASDTSNQPQHF. CDR3 coding DNA: TGTGCCAGCGACACAAGCAATCAGCCCCAGCATTTT.

The chain employs TRBV12-3 or TRBV12-4 and TRBJ1-6; D call uncertain. Trimming pared 3 bases from V and 6 bases from J, leaving 9 bases between. This CDR3 comprises 14 residues. Here the CDR3 DNA reads TGTGCCAGCAGTTTGGTAGGGAGTAATTCACCCCTCCACTTT. Translating it yields CASSLVGSNSPLHF.

In regard to this clonotype: This sequence is one base from a far larger clone and is likely a read error. The chain has TRBV11-2 and TRBJ1-6; D unresolved. The germline V gene has CDR1 SGHAT and CDR2 FQNNGV. The CDR3 length is 15 residues. Trimming shortened V by 5 bases and J by 9 bases, and 17 bases separated the two germline ends. In nucleotides, the CDR3 is TGTGCCAGCAGCCCTAGATGGAACGTGGGTTCACCCCTCCACTTT. Its translation is CASSPRWNVGSPLHF.

This clonotype appeared many times. The chain is built from TRBV20-1 and TRBJ1-2, with 8 nucleotides matching TRBD1. This CDR3 has 14 residues. In germline, CDR1 is DFQATT, CDR2 SNEGSKA (reference sequence). J was trimmed by 4 bases and V by 0 bases; bases with no gene match: 4. The CDR3 is CSAREQGESYGYTF. DNA of the CDR3: TGCAGTGCTAGAGAACAGGGGGAAAGCTATGGCTACACCTTC.